Below, 25 T cell receptor beta chains from the same sample are listed, as sequenced in a study of cytomegalovirus exposure and HLA in healthy donors. PCR employed 60 Vbeta and 13 Jbeta primers. Method: immunoSEQ multiplex PCR; TCRdb's copy keeps in-frame clones and lacks some. The sample contains about 200,000 clones, around 80% of which appear only once. The sequencing input was PBMCs. These receptors all stem from a man in his late teens or twenties in good health and CMV-seronegative.

V and J are TRBV6-1 and TRBJ2-3, with a weak D call TRBD2 (5 bases). V gave up 3 bases and J gave up 10 bases, with 11 bases separating them. The germline CDR1 and CDR2 sequences are MNHNS and SASEGT. The CDR3 is 12 amino acids. In nucleotides, the CDR3 is TGTGCCAGCAGTGACGGACTTAATGCGCAGTATTTT. This sequence encodes CASSDGLNAQYF.

The genes are TRBV11-1 and TRBJ2-1; TRBD2 matches at 8 bases. Germline CDR1 is SGHAT and CDR2 is FQDESV (reference sequence). The CDR3 spans 15 residues. V was pared by 4 bases and J by 6 bases, with 8 bases of the junction left unmatched. Here the CDR3 reads CASSSGGLVGNEQFF. The DNA of the CDR3 is TGTGCCAGCAGCTCTGGGGGACTAGTGGGCAATGAGCAGTTCTTC.

This chain uses TRBV4-1 with TRBJ2-5; possible D gene TRBD2, 5 bases. Trimming shortened V by 0 bases and J by 5 bases, and 16 bases separated the two germline ends. Germline lookup yields CDR1 MGHRA and CDR2 YSYEKL. CDR3 size: 16 residues. The CDR3 loop reads CASSQELGGPGETQYF. The CDR3 nucleotides read TGCGCCAGCAGCCAAGAACTGGGCGGGCCGGGGGAGACCCAGTACTTC.

The chain has TRBV9 and TRBJ1-2, with unresolved D. Germline V gene lookup returns CDR1 SGDLS and CDR2 YYNGEE. Trimming cost V 4 bases and J 0 bases, with 19 bases left between them. This CDR3 is built from 17 residues. This chain's CDR3 is CASSPFPGLAANYGYTF. CDR3 coding DNA: TGTGCCAGCAGCCCCTTCCCCGGGCTAGCTGCTAACTATGGCTACACCTTC.

The chain links TRBV25-1 to TRBJ2-1; 9 bases line up with TRBD1. This CDR3 comprises 16 residues. CDR1 and CDR2 from the germline V gene are MGHDK and SYGVNS. With 3 bases clipped from V and 5 bases from J, the junction kept 8 bases outside the gene matches. The CDR3 coding sequence is TGTGCCAGCAGTGACTATTCAACAGGGGGCCACAATGAGCAGTTCTTC. Translated: CASSDYSTGGHNEQFF.

This clone has a single count. V and J are TRBV4-1 and TRBJ2-5; D might be TRBD1 (7 bases). Trimming stripped 4 bases from V and 5 bases from J, with 20 bases between. The germline V gene has CDR1 MGHRA and CDR2 YSYEKL. The CDR3 has 16 amino acids. CDR3 sequence reads: CASSLLTGNRGETQYF. The CDR3 nucleotides read TGCGCCAGCAGCCTACTGACAGGGAACCGGGGGGAGACCCAGTACTTC.

CDR3 coding DNA: TGTGCCAGCAGCTCGGGGTCAGGGGGCGGTGAGCAGTTCTTC. This translates into CASSSGSGGGEQFF. The chain carries TRBV7-6 and TRBJ2-1; 8 positions match TRBD1. The germline V gene encodes CDR1 SGHVS and CDR2 FNYEAQ. The J segment lost 9 bases and the V segment lost 4 bases, leaving 8 bases of the junction unmatched. This CDR3 is 14 amino acids long.

This chain uses TRBV11-1 with TRBJ2-1, with TRBD1 identical over 7 bases. This CDR3 has 12 amino acids. V was pared by 5 bases and J by 8 bases, with 3 bases of the junction left unmatched. Germline CDR1 is SGHAT and CDR2 is FQDESV (reference sequence). DNA of the CDR3: TGTGCCAGCAGCCAAGACAGGGATGAGCAGTTCTTC. Its protein is CASSQDRDEQFF. Complete variable domain (other parts from reference TRBV11-1 and TRBJ2-1): EAEVAQSPRYKITEKSQAVAFWCDPISGHATLYWYRQILGQGPELLVQFQDESVVDDSQLPKDRFSAERLKGVDSTLKIQPAELGDSAMYLCASSQDRDEQFFGPGTRLTVL.

The chain employs TRBV5-4 and TRBJ1-2; a possible D gene is TRBD1 (6 bases). Germline lookup yields CDR1 SGHNT and CDR2 YYREEE (reference sequence). CDR3 length equals 14 residues. V was clipped by 3 bases and J by 4 bases, with 13 bases between them. The chain's CDR3 is CASSWASGVYGYTF. The CDR3 bases are TGTGCCAGCAGCTGGGCGTCAGGGGTCTATGGCTACACCTTC.

The chain employs TRBV7-3 and TRBJ1-3, with D possibly TRBD1 on 5 matching bases. Trimming stripped 2 bases from V and 2 bases from J, with 13 bases between. The CDR3 extends over 16 amino acids. Germline V gene data show CDR1 as SGHTA and CDR2 as FQGTGA. The CDR3 here is CASSLAGTEAGNTIYF. The CDR3 DNA follows: TGTGCCAGCAGCTTAGCAGGGACTGAGGCTGGAAACACCATATATTTT.

The CDR3 loop is CASRPLATYQETQYF. The CDR3, as DNA: TGTGCCAGCAGACCATTGGCAACCTACCAAGAGACCCAGTACTTC. This rearrangement joins TRBV6-1 to TRBJ2-5; D remains unclear. The CDR3 sequence is 15 residues long. V was cut by 6 bases and J by 0 bases, with 14 bases left in between. Per the germline V gene, CDR1 is MNHNS and CDR2 is SASEGT.

As for this clone: The junction does not match germline at one end; this may be a read error. The chain is built from TRBV11-3 and TRBJ2-1; a weak D match, TRBD2 (5 bases). Germline V gene lookup returns CDR1 SGHNT and CDR2 YENEEA. The length of the CDR3 is 13 residues. Here the CDR3 reads CASSQKDSDPALF. The CDR3 DNA is TGTGCCAGCAGCCAAAAGGACTCCGATCCGGCCCTCTTC.

J is TRBJ2-6 and V is TRBV5-1; D unclear. The CDR3 is 18 amino acids. Trimming left V 1 base short and J 0 bases short, with 14 bases between. Germline V lookup: CDR1 SGHRS, CDR2 YFSETQ. Written as DNA, the CDR3 is TGCGCCAGCAGCTTGAATTCTCTGGCATCCTCTGGGGCCAACGTCCTGACTTTC. It specifies CASSLNSLASSGANVLTF.

The chain employs TRBV27 and TRBJ2-2; D call uncertain. The CDR3 extends over 13 amino acids. Germline lookup yields CDR1 MNHEY and CDR2 SMNVEV (reference sequence). V lost 7 bases and J lost 1, with 7 bases in between. This CDR3 reads CASKRQNTGELFF. In nucleotides, the CDR3 is TGTGCCAGCAAAAGACAGAACACCGGGGAGCTGTTTTTT.

The chain couples TRBV5-1 to TRBJ1-1; D perhaps matches TRBD1 (5 bases). There are 18 residues in the CDR3. Germline CDR1 reads SGHRS; CDR2 reads YFSETQ. With 3 bases removed from V and 0 bases from J, the gap between germline ends came to 21 bases. CDR3 sequence reads: CASSSVARQGLMNTEAFF. CDR3 DNA sequence: TGCGCCAGCAGCTCGGTAGCCCGGCAGGGCCTAATGAACACTGAAGCTTTCTTT.

This chain uses TRBV6-1 with TRBJ2-7, with 10 bases that match TRBD1. J was trimmed by 4 bases and V by 8 bases; bases with no gene match: 11. The germline V gene has CDR1 MNHNS and CDR2 SASEGT. The CDR3 loop spans 15 amino acids. CDR3 protein: CASAIRDRGIYEQYF. CDR3 DNA: TGTGCCAGCGCTATTAGGGACAGGGGAATATACGAGCAGTACTTC.

J is TRBJ2-7 and V is TRBV16, with no clear D. The CDR3 length is 15 residues. CDR1 is KGHSY, CDR2 FQNENV, per germline. The V end was cut by 2 bases, the J end by 12 bases, with 23 bases between. The CDR3 sequence is CASSQINAASSPMYF. CDR3 DNA: TGTGCCAGCAGCCAAATTAACGCGGCTTCCAGCCCCATGTACTTC.

The chain recombines TRBV5-1 with TRBJ2-2, with 9 bases matching TRBD1. CDR1 is SGHRS and CDR2 is YFSETQ in the germline V gene. The CDR3 totals 16 residues. V shed 4 bases, J shed 3 bases, and the junction held 7 bases outside the gene matches. In DNA form, the CDR3 reads TGCGCCAGCAGCCCCACAGGGGGCCTTTACACCGGGGAGCTGTTTTTT. Protein product: CASSPTGGLYTGELFF.

This clone occurred once. The rearrangement uses TRBV5-6 and TRBJ2-7; D remains ambiguous. The CDR3 consists of 13 residues. Germline V CDR1 and CDR2: SGHDT, YYEEEE. Trimming left V 4 bases short and J 3 bases short, with 11 bases between. The CDR3 here is CASSPRPDYEQYF. In nucleotides, the CDR3 is TGTGCCAGCAGCCCGCGGCCTGACTACGAGCAGTACTTC. The complete variable domain, with remaining parts taken from reference TRBV5-6 and TRBJ2-7, reads DAGVTQSPTHLIKTRGQQVTLRCSPKSGHDTVSWYQQALGQGPQFIFQYYEEEERQRGNFPDRFSGHQFPNYSSELNVNALLLGDSALYLCASSPRPDYEQYFGPGTRLTVT.

The chain carries TRBV6-5 and TRBJ2-2, with D possibly matching TRBD1 (6 bases). The length of the CDR3 is 15 residues. In germline, CDR1 is MNHEY, CDR2 SVGAGI. V was shortened by 2 bases and J by 3 bases, with 10 bases between the two germline ends. The CDR3 is CASSYGTGYTGELFF. The CDR3 DNA reads TGTGCCAGCAGTTACGGCACAGGGTACACCGGGGAGCTGTTTTTT.

The chain is built from TRBV6-1 and TRBJ2-7, with no clear D. Trimming took 2 bases from V and 9 from J, leaving 14 bases between them. The CDR3 sequence is 13 residues long. Germline V gene data show CDR1 as MNHNS and CDR2 as SASEGT. The CDR3: CASSELVTIGQYF. The CDR3 bases are TGTGCCAGCAGTGAATTGGTCACCATCGGGCAGTACTTC.

V is TRBV21-1 and J is TRBJ1-5. TRBV21-1 is a pseudogene. The CDR3 runs 13 residues. CDR3 residues: CASSSISNQPQHF. CDR3 DNA sequence: TGTGCCAGCAGCAGTATTAGCAATCAGCCCCAGCATTTT.

The chain links TRBV7-6 to TRBJ2-1, with TRBD2 matching over 7 bases. The CDR3 length is 17 residues. Trimming cost V 5 bases and J 6 bases; bases outside gene matches: 16. CDR1 and CDR2 from the germline V gene are SGHVS and FNYEAQ. For the CDR3, the DNA is TGTGCCAGCAGCCCCCGCGGTGGCGGGAGAGGACCCAATGAGCAGTTCTTC. Translated, it gives CASSPRGGGRGPNEQFF.

This clone was counted once. The chain links TRBV5-4 to TRBJ1-3; D call uncertain. Germline assignment: CDR1 SGHNT and CDR2 YYREEE (reference sequence). With 2 bases removed from V and 0 bases from J, the gap between germline ends came to 6 bases. This CDR3 has 14 amino acids. The CDR3 protein is CASSFPGSGNTIYF. CDR3 nucleotide sequence: TGTGCCAGCAGCTTCCCCGGCTCTGGAAACACCATATATTTT.

The J gene is TRBJ2-5, the V gene TRBV6-1; possibly TRBD1 for D (6 bases). Germline V gene data show CDR1 as MNHNS and CDR2 as SASEGT. This CDR3 is built from 15 residues. Trimming shortened V by 5 bases and J by 5 bases, and 18 bases separated the two germline ends. This chain's CDR3 is CASSPYRVGEETQYF. CDR3 coding DNA: TGTGCCAGCAGTCCTTACAGGGTTGGGGAGGAGACCCAGTACTTC.